These 30 T cell receptor beta chains originate from one sample sequenced in a study of shared clonotypes between healthy human individuals (dated by TCRdb to 2018 to 2020). The library was obtained by the immunoSEQ multiplex PCR assay. Sourced from immuneACCESS, this table was stored by TCRdb with only in-frame sequences that have V and J called. A share of the clones is absent; for the studies checked, an unresolved V gene accounts for under half, and the remainder has no known explanation. The table for this sample lists around 2.3 million clones; 90% to 97% of them were counted only once. The ten largest clones capture around 0.13% of the sample. Sequenced sample: naive CD4+ T cells sorted from blood. What the cell subset or site label conveys for this sample: CD45RA+ positively selected. Receptors originate from a man between 18 and 29 years old in good health.

The chain has TRBV7-6 and TRBJ2-1; 7 bases are shared with TRBD1. Germline values: CDR1 SGHVS, CDR2 FNYEAQ. V lost 0 bases to trimming and J lost 5 bases; unmatched junction nucleotides: 4. The CDR3 is 15 residues long. CDR3 amino acids: CASSLAQGPNNEQFF. The CDR3, as DNA: TGTGCCAGCAGCTTAGCACAGGGGCCAAACAATGAGCAGTTCTTC.

This clone occurred a few times. The V call is TRBV5-1, the J call TRBJ2-7; D remains ambiguous. The CDR3 loop spans 14 amino acids. The germline V gene encodes CDR1 SGHRS and CDR2 YFSETQ. Deletions cut 1 base from V and 6 bases from J, with 14 bases between. CDR3 nucleotides: TGCGCCAGCAGCTTGAGGCAGGCCCCGGGCGAGCAGTACTTC. Its translation is CASSLRQAPGEQYF.

The rearrangement links TRBV7-9 to TRBJ1-4; 7 bases are a match to TRBD1. J lost 6 bases, V lost 3 bases, and 4 bases had no gene match. Germline CDR1 and CDR2: SEHNR and FQNEAQ (reference sequence). The CDR3 extends over 14 amino acids. CDR3 DNA: TGTGCCAGCAGCTTGGACAGGACGTATGAAAAACTGTTTTTT. This encodes CASSLDRTYEKLFF.

This sequence joins TRBV7-6 and TRBJ1-1, with unresolved D. The CDR3 extends over 17 amino acids. CDR1 SGHVS and CDR2 FNYEAQ come from the germline V gene. V was clipped by 4 bases and J by 2 bases, with 20 bases between them. The CDR3 reads CASSSPPLHGFNTEAFF. The CDR3 bases are TGTGCCAGCAGCTCCCCCCCTTTGCACGGCTTCAACACTGAAGCTTTCTTT. The whole variable domain, filled in from reference TRBV7-6 and TRBJ1-1, reads GAGVSQSPRYKVTKRGQDVALRCDPISGHVSLYWYRQALGQGPEFLTYFNYEAQQDKSGLPNDRFSAERPEGSISTLTIQRTEQRDSAMYRCASSSPPLHGFNTEAFFGQGTRLTVV.

The genes are TRBV9 and TRBJ2-2, with unresolved D. V lost 0 bases, J lost 3 bases, and 12 bases lay in between. In germline, CDR1 is SGDLS, CDR2 YYNGEE. The CDR3 is 16 amino acids. The CDR3 loop is CASSVDVNPYTGELFF. For the CDR3, the DNA is TGTGCCAGCAGCGTAGACGTGAACCCGTACACCGGGGAGCTGTTTTTT.

This clone is a singleton in its sample. The V gene is TRBV12-5, the J gene TRBJ2-1; 11 positions agree with TRBD2. Trimming removed 5 bases from V and 5 bases from J; junction bases left unmatched: 5. The CDR3 is 15 residues long. Germline V gene lookup returns CDR1 LGHNT and CDR2 FRNRAP. CDR3 amino acids: CASGVLAGGHNEQFF. The DNA for the CDR3 is TGTGCTAGTGGTGTTCTAGCGGGGGGCCACAATGAGCAGTTCTTC.

The chain uses TRBV5-6 and TRBJ2-7; no clear D. The CDR3 covers 14 residues. The germline gives CDR1 SGHDT, CDR2 YYEEEE. V gave up 0 bases and J gave up 0 bases, with 7 bases separating them. CDR3 coding DNA: TGTGCCAGCAGCTTGGAGGTCAGCTCCTACGAGCAGTACTTC. It is translated as CASSLEVSSYEQYF.

The chain employs TRBV6-1 and TRBJ2-5; 10 bases map to TRBD1. V gave up 8 bases and J gave up 5 bases; unmatched junction bases: 5. The CDR3 contains 13 residues. Per germline, CDR1 MNHNS and CDR2 SASEGT. The CDR3 sequence: CASLTGGRETQYF. The DNA of the CDR3 is TGTGCCAGCTTGACAGGGGGCCGGGAGACCCAGTACTTC.

Worth noting for this clone: The same CDR3 also results from other DNA sequences found in this sample. The V and J genes are TRBV30 and TRBJ1-2; TRBD1 matches 8 bases. J gave up 4 bases and V 4 bases, and 5 bases lay outside the gene matches. The CDR3 runs to 13 residues. Germline CDR1 and CDR2: GTSNPN and SVGIG (reference sequence). CDR3 sequence (DNA): TGTGCCTGGATCCCCGGACAGGGCTATGGCTACACCTTC. Translated: CAWIPGQGYGYTF.

This sequence joins TRBV27 and TRBJ1-1; D may be TRBD1 (6 bases). V dropped 7 bases and J dropped 7 bases, with 16 bases sitting between them. Germline CDR1 reads MNHEY; CDR2 reads SMNVEV (reference sequence). The CDR3 has 13 amino acids. As DNA, the CDR3 is TGTGCCAGCACCCGCCGGGACACTAATGAAGCTTTCTTT. The encoded protein is CASTRRDTNEAFF.

The V call is TRBV9, the J call TRBJ2-5; 15 bases map to TRBD2. CDR3 size: 18 residues. The V gene's germline CDR1 is SGDLS and CDR2 YYNGEE. J lost 5 bases, V lost 4 bases, and 12 bases had no gene match. DNA of the CDR3: TGTGCCAGCAGCCCCGGACTAGCGGGGGGGCTAGGTAGGGAGACCCAGTACTTC. Amino acid sequence: CASSPGLAGGLGRETQYF.

V and J are TRBV18 and TRBJ1-1; TRBD1 aligns across 8 bases. The germline CDR1 and CDR2 sequences are KGHSH and LQKENI. This CDR3 has 12 amino acids. The trim removed 6 bases at V and 9 bases at J, leaving 6 bases unmatched. The CDR3 sequence: CASSQDREKAFF. The CDR3, as DNA: TGTGCCAGCTCCCAGGACAGGGAAAAAGCTTTCTTT.

About this clone: This sample includes further DNA sequences coding for the same CDR3. In DNA form, the CDR3 reads TGCAGTGCTAGTTCCGGGACAGAAGCTTTCTTT. This gives the protein CSASSGTEAFF. This chain connects TRBV20-1 to TRBJ1-1; a possible D gene is TRBD1 (6 bases). The V gene's germline CDR1 is DFQATT and CDR2 SNEGSKA (reference sequence). CDR3 size: 11 residues. The V gene lost 3 bases and the J gene lost 8 bases, with 10 bases spanning the gap.

This clone turned up a few times. The V gene is TRBV6-1, the J gene TRBJ1-5, with a tentative D call TRBD1 (6 bases). The CDR3 spans 15 residues. With 8 bases removed from V and 0 bases from J, the gap between germline ends came to 14 bases. The germline V gene encodes CDR1 MNHNS and CDR2 SASEGT. The DNA for the CDR3 is TGTGCCAGCGAGCCCGGACAGTCTAGCAATCAGCCCCAGCATTTT. This encodes CASEPGQSSNQPQHF.

V gene TRBV5-1 combines with J gene TRBJ2-2; 9 bases align to TRBD2. V lost 0 bases and J lost 6; bases outside the gene matches: 3. The germline V gene has CDR1 SGHRS and CDR2 YFSETQ. The CDR3 sequence is 15 residues long. The DNA of the CDR3 is TGCGCCAGCAGCTTGGGTAGCGGGGGTGCCGGGGAGCTGTTTTTT. It encodes CASSLGSGGAGELFF.

The chain uses TRBV5-3 and TRBJ2-7, with TRBD2 matching 14 bases. TRBV5-3 is classed as an ORF, of uncertain function. J gave up 7 bases and V 8 bases, and 2 bases lay outside the gene matches. The CDR3 contains 12 residues. The CDR3 sequence is CASWTSGREQYF. The DNA of the CDR3 is TGTGCCAGTTGGACTAGCGGGAGGGAGCAGTACTTC.

This sequence joins TRBV6-5 and TRBJ2-4; 7 positions match TRBD1. Germline CDR1 reads MNHEY; CDR2 reads SVGAGI. The CDR3 sequence is 13 residues long. With 0 bases clipped from V and 15 bases from J, the junction kept 8 bases outside the gene matches. The CDR3 loop reads CASSYSTTGNLYF. In DNA form, the CDR3 reads TGTGCCAGCAGTTACTCGACGACAGGGAATTTGTACTTC.

The V and J genes are TRBV10-3 and TRBJ1-6, with D unclear. This CDR3 has 13 residues. Germline V gene data show CDR1 as ENHRY and CDR2 as SYGVKD. Trimming removed 3 bases at V and 13 bases at J, with 13 bases between. The CDR3 loop is CAISDVLGRPLHF. The CDR3, as DNA: TGTGCCATCAGTGATGTCCTCGGGCGGCCCCTCCACTTT.

For this clone: This sample also contains other DNA sequences that code for the same CDR3. This sequence joins TRBV18 and TRBJ2-5, with D possibly TRBD1 on 6 matching bases. The CDR3 is 13 residues long. Germline V lookup: CDR1 KGHSH, CDR2 LQKENI. Between the trimmed V and J ends, which lost 5 bases and 2 bases, there was a span of 9 bases. CDR3 in amino acids: CASSAGQQETQYF. CDR3 nucleotide sequence: TGTGCCAGCTCAGCCGGACAGCAAGAGACCCAGTACTTC.

This chain joins TRBV11-2 and TRBJ2-7, with D perhaps TRBD1 or TRBD2 (5 bases each). The CDR3 spans 15 residues. V lost 1 base and J 2 bases, leaving 12 bases between the germline ends. CDR1 SGHAT and CDR2 FQNNGV come from the germline V gene. The CDR3 sequence is CASSLVRGATYEQYF. As DNA, the CDR3 is TGTGCCAGCAGCTTAGTTAGAGGGGCCACCTACGAGCAGTACTTC.

The chain couples TRBV7-9 to TRBJ1-1, with no clear D. The ends were cut back, 3 bases at V and 0 bases at J, with 8 bases in the middle. The germline V gene has CDR1 SEHNR and CDR2 FQNEAQ (reference sequence). The CDR3 totals 14 residues. CDR3: CASSLSLLNTEAFF. In nucleotides, the CDR3 is TGTGCCAGCAGCTTGTCTCTACTGAACACTGAAGCTTTCTTT.

This chain joins TRBV6-5 and TRBJ1-2, with D perhaps matching TRBD1 (5 bases). Trimming left V 2 bases short and J 4 bases short, with 11 bases between. Germline values: CDR1 MNHEY, CDR2 SVGAGI. The CDR3 totals 14 residues. This chain's CDR3 is CASSYGAKGYGYTF. The CDR3 nucleotides read TGTGCCAGCAGTTACGGGGCAAAGGGCTATGGCTACACCTTC.

V gene TRBV10-3 combines with J gene TRBJ2-1, with TRBD2 matching 10 bases. The germline V gene has CDR1 ENHRY and CDR2 SYGVKD. Germline trimming cut 0 bases from V and 4 bases from J; bases unmatched to any gene: 9. The CDR3 is 18 residues long. The DNA for the CDR3 is TGTGCCATCAGTGAGTCGACGGCTAGCGGGGGCCTTTACAATGAGCAGTTCTTC. Encoded protein: CAISESTASGGLYNEQFF.

The J gene is TRBJ2-1, the V gene TRBV7-2, with D perhaps being TRBD1 or TRBD2 (5 bases each). Trimming removed 10 bases at V and 2 bases at J, with 27 bases between. Per germline, CDR1 SGHTA and CDR2 FQGNSA. The CDR3 spans 18 residues. CDR3 amino acids: CATAREGTRRGAYNEQFF. The CDR3 DNA reads as TGTGCCACCGCTCGGGAAGGGACCCGGAGAGGGGCCTACAATGAGCAGTTCTTC.

This clone was detected only once. The chain links TRBV9 to TRBJ1-2, with D perhaps matching TRBD1 (5 bases). The CDR3 extends over 15 amino acids. V shed 4 bases and J shed 3 bases, with 16 bases lying between them. From germline, CDR1 is SGDLS and CDR2 YYNGEE. CDR3: CASSSRQQRDYGYTF. CDR3 bases: TGTGCCAGCAGCTCGCGACAGCAGAGAGACTATGGCTACACCTTC.

The V gene is TRBV27, the J gene TRBJ2-7; 9 positions agree with TRBD1. V dropped 3 bases and J dropped 6; count of bases not matched to a gene: 6. The germline gives CDR1 MNHEY, CDR2 SMNVEV (reference sequence). This CDR3 spans 14 amino acids. The CDR3 reads CASSFRDRVGEQYF. The DNA of the CDR3 is TGTGCCAGCAGTTTCCGGGACAGGGTGGGCGAGCAGTACTTC.

The chain joins TRBV19 to TRBJ2-7; D tentatively reads TRBD1 or TRBD2 (5 bases each). Trimming removed 7 bases from V and 0 bases from J, with 13 bases in between. The CDR3 consists of 14 residues. Germline values: CDR1 LNHDA, CDR2 SQIVND (reference sequence). The CDR3 sequence: CASKPPGSSYEQYF. The CDR3 coding sequence is TGTGCCAGTAAACCCCCAGGGAGCTCCTACGAGCAGTACTTC.

Remarks on this clone: Other nucleotide sequences from this sample produce the same CDR3. The chain uses TRBV30 and TRBJ1-1; D gene ambiguous. CDR1 GTSNPN and CDR2 SVGIG come from the germline V gene (reference sequence). Trimming removed 3 bases from V and 0 bases from J, with 8 bases in between. CDR3 length: 13 residues. CDR3 region: CAWSSQLNTEAFF. The CDR3 region has the DNA TGTGCCTGGAGCAGCCAGTTGAACACTGAAGCTTTCTTT.

The chain's CDR3 is CASSVFGYGYTF. For the CDR3, the DNA is TGTGCCAGCAGCGTATTCGGGTATGGCTACACCTTC. The V and J genes are TRBV9 and TRBJ1-2; D uncertain. The V end was cut by 1 base, the J end by 5 bases, with 6 bases between. The CDR3 runs 12 residues. Germline V CDR1 and CDR2: SGDLS, YYNGEE.

This chain joins TRBV6-5 and TRBJ1-6; D not resolved. Trimming removed 6 bases at V and 10 bases at J, with 16 bases between. CDR1 and CDR2 from the germline V gene are MNHEY and SVGAGI. The CDR3 covers 14 residues. Here the CDR3 reads CASSYTSPVSPLHF. CDR3 DNA sequence: TGTGCCAGCAGCTACACGTCACCAGTCTCACCCCTCCACTTT.